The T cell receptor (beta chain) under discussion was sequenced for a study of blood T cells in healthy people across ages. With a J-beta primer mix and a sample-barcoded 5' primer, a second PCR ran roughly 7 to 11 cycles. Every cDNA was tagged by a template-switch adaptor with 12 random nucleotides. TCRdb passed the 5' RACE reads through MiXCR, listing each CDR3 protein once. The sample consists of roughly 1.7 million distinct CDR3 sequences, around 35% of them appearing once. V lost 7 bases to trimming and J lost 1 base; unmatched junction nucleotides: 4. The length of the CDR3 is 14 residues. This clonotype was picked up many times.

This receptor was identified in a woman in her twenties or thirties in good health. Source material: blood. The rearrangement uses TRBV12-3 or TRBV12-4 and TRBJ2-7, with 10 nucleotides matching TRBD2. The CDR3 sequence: CASTGLAASYEQYF. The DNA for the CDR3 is TGTGCCAGCACCGGACTAGCGGCATCCTACGAGCAGTACTTC.